The entry below gives a single TCR beta chain sequence along with its context. Its antigen remains unknown. This CDR3 contains 15 residues. Germline values: CDR1 SQVTM, CDR2 ANQGSEA. Unmatched junction bases numbered 5, after V lost 0 bases and J lost 1 base. The sample belongs to a study of post-analysis software for immune sequencing data. Overall study findings and caveats: The five TRBV segments detected at higher frequency in patients than in controls included TRBV5-6, TRBV5-1 and TRBV20-1. Versus controls, multiple sclerosis patients showed significantly lower diversity (normalized Chao1).

Carried by the TCR beta cDNA libraries were unique molecular identifiers. TCRdb redid the calling of the PCR reads with MiXCR, one entry per CDR3 protein. The table lists some 690,000 distinct CDR3 sequences, roughly 30% of them singletons. This clonotype was sampled from a girl aged 5-17 years with multiple sclerosis. This chain connects TRBV29-1 to TRBJ1-2, with TRBD1 matching over 7 bases. The material sequenced was blood. The CDR3 coding sequence is TGCAGCGTTGAAGATCTTGGGACAGTTAACTATGGCTACACCTTC. Translated, it gives CSVEDLGTVNYGYTF.